Listed here are 27 T cell receptor beta chains from one sample, sequenced in a study of cytomegalovirus exposure and HLA in healthy donors. PCR employed 60 Vbeta and 13 Jbeta primers. Clones were sequenced by immunoSEQ multiplex PCR, and TCRdb holds only the in-frame ones, with some missing. The profile shows more than 150,000 clones, around 80% of them singletons. Sequencing was performed on PBMCs. These receptors originate from a man aged 18 to 29 in good health and CMV-seronegative.

Only a few counts were recorded for this clone. This chain's CDR3 is CATSRDLVSGGTIYF. CDR3 DNA: TGTGCCACCAGCAGAGATCTCGTTTCGGGGGGGACCATATATTTT. This chain connects TRBV15 to TRBJ1-3; tentative D call: TRBD1 (5 bases). Germline V gives CDR1 LNHNV, CDR2 YYDKDF (reference sequence). V lost 0 bases, J lost 10 bases, and 16 bases lay in between. The CDR3 extends over 15 amino acids.

CDR3 nucleotide sequence: TGCGCCAGCAGCCCGGGACTAGCGGGAGTAGTTCGTTGGTCCTACGAGCAGTACTTC. Its translation: CASSPGLAGVVRWSYEQYF. The V gene is TRBV5-1, the J gene TRBJ2-7, with 14 bases identical to TRBD2. The CDR3 is 19 amino acids. Germline V gene sequence: CDR1 SGHRS, CDR2 YFSETQ. V lost 4 bases to trimming and J lost 1 base; unmatched junction nucleotides: 13. The full variable domain, with the rest looked up from reference TRBV5-1 and TRBJ2-7, is KAGVTQTPRYLIKTRGQQVTLSCSPISGHRSVSWYQQTPGQGLQFLFEYFSETQRNKGNFPGRFSGRQFSNSRSEMNVSTLELGDSALYLCASSPGLAGVVRWSYEQYFGPGTRLTVT.

This chain connects TRBV18 to TRBJ2-7; D ambiguous. This CDR3 region has 14 residues. Deletions cut 4 bases from V and 1 base from J, with 11 bases between. CDR1 is KGHSH, CDR2 LQKENI, per germline. The CDR3 DNA is TGTGCCAGCTCACATACCCAGGATTCCTACGAGCAGTACTTC. Its translation: CASSHTQDSYEQYF.

The chain is built from TRBV7-9 and TRBJ2-5; D call uncertain. Germline V CDR1 and CDR2: SEHNR, FQNEAQ (reference sequence). The V and J ends lost 2 bases and 0 bases respectively, with 7 bases between them. The CDR3 extends over 14 amino acids. The CDR3 sequence: CASSLQVYQETQYF. The CDR3 nucleotides read TGTGCCAGCAGCTTACAGGTCTACCAAGAGACCCAGTACTTC. The entire variable domain, with the rest obtained from reference TRBV7-9 and TRBJ2-5, is as follows: DTGVSQNPRHKITKRGQNVTFRCDPISEHNRLYWYRQTLGQGPEFLTYFQNEAQLEKSRLLSDRFSAERPKGSFSTLEIQRTEQGDSAMYLCASSLQVYQETQYFGPGTRLLVL.

This clone came up once. The genes are TRBV2 and TRBJ1-2; D is ambiguous. CDR1 and CDR2 (germline): SNHLY, FYNNEI. With 9 bases removed from V and 1 base from J, the gap between germline ends came to 9 bases. CDR3 length: 12 amino acids. CDR3 DNA sequence: TGTGCCAGAACGGAGGTTAACTATGGCTACACCTTC. It is translated as CARTEVNYGYTF.

The chain combines TRBV7-9 with TRBJ1-2, with 7 bases fitting TRBD1. CDR1 is SEHNR, CDR2 FQNEAQ, per germline (reference sequence). V dropped 3 bases and J dropped 2; count of bases not matched to a gene: 3. The CDR3 contains 14 residues. The CDR3 loop is CASSLGDRNYGYTF. For the CDR3, the DNA is TGTGCCAGCAGCTTGGGGGACAGAAACTATGGCTACACCTTC.

This clone was counted a single time. This chain uses TRBV30 with TRBJ2-1; 11 bases map to TRBD2. The germline CDR1 and CDR2 sequences are GTSNPN and SVGIG (reference sequence). The CDR3 consists of 17 residues. The V segment lost 1 base and the J segment 4 bases; nucleotides outside the gene matches: 9. CDR3 loop: CAWSGGTSGAPYNEQFF. DNA for the CDR3: TGTGCCTGGAGTGGAGGGACTAGCGGAGCCCCTTACAATGAGCAGTTCTTC.

V is TRBV5-1 and J is TRBJ2-3; TRBD2 agrees at 7 bases. Trimming took 2 bases from V and 4 from J; bases not matched to a gene: 7. The V gene's germline CDR1 is SGHRS and CDR2 YFSETQ. This CDR3 region has 15 residues. The CDR3 sequence is CASSFRASGADTQYF. DNA of the CDR3: TGCGCCAGCAGCTTTCGGGCTAGCGGAGCAGATACGCAGTATTTT.

CDR3 sequence reads: CASSPGLAATYEQYF. The CDR3 DNA reads TGTGCCAGCAGTCCTGGACTAGCAGCGACCTACGAGCAGTACTTC. This chain connects TRBV11-3 to TRBJ2-7; TRBD2 agrees at 8 bases. Germline V CDR1 and CDR2: SGHNT, YENEEA. With V trimmed by 6 bases and J by 2 bases, 9 bases remained unmatched. The CDR3 has 15 amino acids.

This sequence joins TRBV4-2 and TRBJ1-2; no clear D. From germline, CDR1 is LGHNA and CDR2 YNFKEQ. The CDR3 is 18 residues long. V lost 0 bases and J 0 bases, leaving 17 bases between the germline ends. In DNA, the CDR3 is TGTGCCAGCAGCCAAGATCTTGCACCGGTTCTCTCTAACTATGGCTACACCTTC. Translated, it gives CASSQDLAPVLSNYGYTF.

The chain recombines TRBV18 with TRBJ2-5, with a weak D call TRBD2 (6 bases). Germline V lookup: CDR1 KGHSH, CDR2 LQKENI. The CDR3 consists of 16 residues. Trimming stripped 6 bases from V and 3 bases from J, with 20 bases between. CDR3 sequence reads: CASSPGTARGEETQYF. In DNA form, the CDR3 reads TGTGCCAGCTCCCCCGGGACTGCCCGAGGGGAAGAGACCCAGTACTTC.

V is TRBV6-1 and J is TRBJ2-1; 7 bases line up with TRBD2. Looked up from germline, CDR1 is MNHNS and CDR2 is SASEGT. This CDR3 contains 14 residues. V lost 6 bases, J lost 2 bases, and 4 bases stayed unmatched. CDR3 sequence (DNA): TGTGCCAGCAGGCTCGGGACTACCTACAATGAGCAGTTCTTC. Translation: CASRLGTTYNEQFF.

V is TRBV6-5 and J is TRBJ1-3; 8 nucleotides line up with TRBD1. The junction had 3 bases not matched to a gene; V was cut back by 6 bases and J by 2 bases. The germline gives CDR1 MNHEY, CDR2 SVGAGI. The CDR3 is made up of 14 amino acids. CDR3 amino acids: CASSPQGAGNTIYF. The CDR3 DNA reads as TGTGCCAGCAGCCCACAGGGGGCTGGAAACACCATATATTTT.

The V gene is TRBV5-4, the J gene TRBJ2-2, with 7 positions matching TRBD1. The V gene's germline CDR1 is SGHNT and CDR2 YYREEE (reference sequence). The CDR3 has 16 amino acids. Trimming took 3 bases from V and 4 from J; bases not matched to a gene: 9. The CDR3 sequence is CASSSEEQGTTGELFF. The DNA of the CDR3 is TGTGCCAGCAGCTCCGAAGAACAGGGGACCACCGGGGAGCTGTTTTTT. The whole variable domain, remainder taken from reference TRBV5-4 and TRBJ2-2, is ETGVTQSPTHLIKTRGQQVTLRCSSQSGHNTVSWYQQALGQGPQFIFQYYREEENGRGNFPPRFSGLQFPNYSSELNVNALELDDSALYLCASSSEEQGTTGELFFGEGSRLTVL.

The rearrangement joins TRBV7-2 to TRBJ1-1; D possibly corresponds to TRBD1 (5 bases). The germline V and J ends were trimmed by 1 base and 11 bases, with 17 bases remaining between them. This CDR3 has 14 amino acids. The germline V gene has CDR1 SGHTA and CDR2 FQGNSA. The CDR3 is CASSLGRTGTRAFF. The CDR3 nucleotides are TGTGCCAGCAGCTTAGGGAGAACCGGGACTAGGGCTTTCTTT.

The rearrangement links TRBV5-6 to TRBJ1-2, with TRBD1 identical over 9 bases. V lost 4 bases to trimming and J lost 2 bases; unmatched junction nucleotides: 3. There are 14 residues in the CDR3. CDR1 is SGHDT and CDR2 is YYEEEE in the germline V gene. The CDR3 region has the DNA TGTGCCAGCAGCGGGGGACAGGGAAACTATGGCTACACCTTC. Translating it yields CASSGGQGNYGYTF.

The chain joins TRBV6-6 to TRBJ2-7; possibly TRBD2 for D (6 bases). Trimming stripped 6 bases from V and 2 bases from J, with 11 bases between. From germline, CDR1 is MNHNY and CDR2 SVGAGI (reference sequence). The CDR3 is 13 amino acids. CDR3 DNA: TGTGCCAGCAGCCCACCGGGGGCCTACGAGCAGTACTTC. Its translation: CASSPPGAYEQYF.

CDR3: CASSFGGPSTDTQYF. The CDR3 bases are TGTGCCAGCAGCTTCGGGGGGCCCAGCACAGATACGCAGTATTTT. V gene TRBV7-9 combines with J gene TRBJ2-3, with D possibly matching TRBD2 (7 bases). Trimming removed 3 bases at V and 0 bases at J, with 10 bases between. The CDR3 contains 15 residues. CDR1 and CDR2 (germline): SEHNR, FQNEAQ (reference sequence).

The chain couples TRBV30 to TRBJ1-3, with TRBD1 as a possible D gene (6 bases). V was pared by 2 bases and J by 0 bases, with 8 bases between. Per germline, CDR1 GTSNPN and CDR2 SVGIG (reference sequence). CDR3 size: 14 residues. The CDR3 sequence: CAWSRGISGNTIYF. The CDR3 nucleotides read TGTGCCTGGAGTAGGGGGATCTCTGGAAACACCATATATTTT.

Concerning this clone itself: One end of the junction is discordant with germline, which a read error may explain. This CDR3 reads CASSPTEPQHF. The CDR3 DNA reads TGCGCCAGCAGCCCGACTGAGCCCCAGCATTTT. The chain couples TRBV7-2 to TRBJ1-5; D remains ambiguous. The germline gives CDR1 SGHTA, CDR2 FQGNSA. The CDR3 spans 11 residues.

V gene TRBV6-5 combines with J gene TRBJ1-4; D remains ambiguous. The CDR3 consists of 15 residues. The germline CDR1 and CDR2 sequences are MNHEY and SVGAGI. The V end lost 2 bases, the J end lost 5 bases, and 12 bases lay between the germline ends. The CDR3 sequence: CASSYGGVKNEKLFF. The CDR3, as DNA: TGTGCCAGCAGTTACGGCGGGGTTAAGAATGAAAAACTGTTTTTT.

The chain is built from TRBV5-1 and TRBJ2-7; TRBD1 matches 7 bases. V shed 3 bases and J 2 bases; nucleotides not matched to a gene: 5. The CDR3 contains 14 residues. The V gene's germline CDR1 is SGHRS and CDR2 YFSETQ. The CDR3 nucleotides are TGCGCCAGCAGCTACGGGACAGCCACCTACGAGCAGTACTTC. This translates into CASSYGTATYEQYF.

This rearrangement joins TRBV19 to TRBJ2-7, with TRBD2 identical over 9 bases. Germline V gene data show CDR1 as LNHDA and CDR2 as SQIVND (reference sequence). CDR3 size: 16 residues. The V segment lost 6 bases and the J segment 2 bases; nucleotides outside the gene matches: 11. The CDR3 loop reads CASRDLSGRQPYEQYF. CDR3 nucleotide sequence: TGTGCCAGTAGAGATCTTAGCGGGAGACAACCCTACGAGCAGTACTTC.

The chain uses TRBV4-3 and TRBJ2-1; 10 nucleotides align to TRBD1. The V segment lost 4 bases and the J segment 3 bases; nucleotides outside the gene matches: 9. The V gene's germline CDR1 is LGHNA and CDR2 YSLEER. CDR3 size: 17 residues. This chain's CDR3 is CASSPRLGTGDYNEQFF. The CDR3 coding sequence is TGCGCCAGCAGCCCCCGCCTGGGGACAGGGGACTACAATGAGCAGTTCTTC.

This sequence joins TRBV11-3 and TRBJ2-2, with 9 bases identical to TRBD2. This CDR3 is 20 amino acids long. Germline assignment: CDR1 SGHNT and CDR2 YENEEA. V lost 4 bases, J lost 0 bases, and 15 bases stayed unmatched. CDR3 region: CASSYLTSGSRLTNTGELFF. Written as DNA, the CDR3 is TGTGCCAGCAGCTACCTGACTAGCGGAAGCCGATTAACGAACACCGGGGAGCTGTTTTTT.

This clone showed up just once. V is TRBV7-8 and J is TRBJ2-7, with TRBD1 as a possible D gene (5 bases). CDR1 is SGHVS, CDR2 FQNEAQ, per germline. The CDR3 has 16 amino acids. V lost 5 bases and J lost 3, with 20 bases in between. CDR3 residues: CASSPLSTQGFYEQYF. In DNA form, the CDR3 reads TGTGCCAGCAGCCCACTTTCCACCCAGGGTTTCTACGAGCAGTACTTC.

This chain uses TRBV6-1 with TRBJ1-5; 8 bases fit TRBD1. The V gene's germline CDR1 is MNHNS and CDR2 SASEGT. V trimming: 8 bases; J trimming: 2 bases; junction bases outside the gene matches: 8. This CDR3 spans 15 amino acids. The CDR3, as DNA: TGTGCCAGCCGCCCTGACAGGGGTGGCAATCAGCCCCAGCATTTT. Encoded protein: CASRPDRGGNQPQHF.